This T cell receptor beta chain was found in a study of blood T cells in healthy people across ages. Findings and caveats of the study: TCR beta diversity was tightly associated with the proportion of naive T cells. What prevented conclusive comparison of naive and antigen-experienced cells was that PBMCs were unsorted.

V was cut by 6 bases and J by 8 bases, with 8 bases left in between. Germline V gene sequence: CDR1 SGHVS, CDR2 FQNEAQ. The CDR3 is 11 amino acids. In terms of origin and age, donors were healthy Caucasian individuals from Russia aged about 6 to 95. The amount of total RNA extracted per sample was at least 5 micrograms. With regard to this clonotype: Its antigen is unknown.

Next came a second PCR, run for about 6 to 12 cycles, which used a sample-barcoded 5' primer along with a J-beta primer mix. MiXCR, applied by TCRdb to the 5' RACE reads, yields one record per CDR3 protein. The table lists about 680,000 distinct CDR3 sequences, about half of them singletons, with 30% to 35% in the top ten. The specimen sequenced was blood. J is TRBJ2-1 and V is TRBV7-8; D remains ambiguous. The sequence was collected from a woman aged 55-70 years in good health. DNA of the CDR3: TGTGCCAGCAGTCAAAGGTATGAGCAGTTCTTC. Protein: CASSQRYEQFF.